This T cell receptor (beta chain) was observed in a study of blood T cell repertoires in COVID-19 (dated by TCRdb to between 2020 and 2021). Background for the entire study: Samples covering the acute and convalescent phases of COVID-19 were provided by collaborators in the United States, Italy and Spain. Subjects who had been exposed to COVID-19, were actively infected with it, or had recovered from it provided the deeply sampled blood TCRbeta repertoires that made up the dataset. A freely available public database, intended as a resource for researchers studying the immune response to SARS-CoV-2, is where the repertoires were released. Samples were obtained from the ongoing ImmuneRACE study (first 160 participants) and from 1,254 subjects provided by 6 global collaborators. The material from the prospective study consisted of cDNA or gDNA derived from T cells, B-cell-depleted T cells, or PBMCs. The sample metadata nearly always contained a de-identified subject ID, COVID-19 status, age in years and sex. Where available, HLA class I and class II types were taken from metadata supplied by the sample provider and were not determined by assay-based typing.

This clone was found once. The specificity of this receptor is unknown. Base qualities are not provided; no much larger clone lies one nucleotide away. CDR1 and CDR2, per the germline V gene (reference sequence), are LNHDA and SQIVND. Inclusive of the bounding cysteine and phenylalanine, the CDR3 is 14 residues long. Only the CDR3 DNA is retained, 42 bases long and in frame from the first base. V is clipped by 7 bases and J by 0 bases, and the sequence between their germline boundaries is 10 bases long. Participants in the prospective study were enrolled through a virtual design, were aged roughly 18 to 90 years, and lived in roughly 26 United States geographic areas. In the prospective study, participants were assigned to cohorts based on the clinical history participants reported in a screening survey and a study questionnaire. Each participant in the prospective study had whole blood, serum and a nasopharyngeal or oropharyngeal swab collected by mobile phlebotomists. Additional blood draws and questionnaires over an approximately two-month period could optionally be provided by prospective study participants. Prospective study blood samples were shipped either frozen or at room temperature before DNA extraction.

TCRbeta CDR3 regions were amplified from genomic DNA using the immunoSEQ Assay, a bias-controlled multiplex PCR. The study's own analysis went as follows. The number of nucleated cells in each sample was estimated from the amplification of reference gene primers within the assay. To quantify the absolute abundance of each unique TCRbeta CDR3 rearrangement, sequence reads were collapsed and filtered. For each sample, productive Simpson clonality was calculated by taking the square root of Simpson's diversity index across productive rearrangements. Imported from immuneACCESS, the table was reduced by TCRdb to in-frame sequences with V and J called. These copies leave out some clones; in studies compared against another copy, an unresolved V gene accounts for under half, and the cause of the remainder is not known. That table supplies the V and J calls and clone size; D and trimming were determined from the DNA. The sample records 200,000 to 250,000 clones, 80% to 90% of which are singletons. The top ten hold 3.5% to 4% of the sample.

Paper-wide results and their limitations: The amount of clinical and demographic metadata varied by source and participant and was provided uncurated.

Rearrangement joined TRBV19 to TRBJ2-1, with no confident D gene call. The sample consisted of PBMCs or T cells enriched from blood (not recorded which). This TCR derives from a woman aged 40 to 50 with acute COVID-19. CDR3 protein: CASKFRSSYNEQFF. The DNA sequence is as follows: TGTGCCAGTAAGTTCAGATCCTCCTACAATGAGCAGTTCTTC.